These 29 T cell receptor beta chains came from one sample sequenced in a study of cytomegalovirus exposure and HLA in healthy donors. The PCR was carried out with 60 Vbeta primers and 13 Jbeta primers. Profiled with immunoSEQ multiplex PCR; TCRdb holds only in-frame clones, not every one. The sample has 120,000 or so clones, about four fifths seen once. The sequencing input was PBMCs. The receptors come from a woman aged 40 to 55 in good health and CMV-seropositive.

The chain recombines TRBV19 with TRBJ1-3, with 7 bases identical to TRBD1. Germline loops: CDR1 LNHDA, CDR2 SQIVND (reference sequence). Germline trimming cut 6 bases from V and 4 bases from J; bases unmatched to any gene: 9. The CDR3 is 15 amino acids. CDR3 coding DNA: TGTGCCAGTAGGCTAACAGGGGTTTCAGGAAACACCATATATTTT. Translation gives CASRLTGVSGNTIYF. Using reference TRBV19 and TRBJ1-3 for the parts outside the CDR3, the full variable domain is DGGITQSPKYLFRKEGQNVTLSCEQNLNHDAMYWYRQDPGQGLRLIYYSQIVNDFQKGDIAEGYSVSREKKESFPLTVTSAQKNPTAFYLCASRLTGVSGNTIYFGEGSWLTVV.

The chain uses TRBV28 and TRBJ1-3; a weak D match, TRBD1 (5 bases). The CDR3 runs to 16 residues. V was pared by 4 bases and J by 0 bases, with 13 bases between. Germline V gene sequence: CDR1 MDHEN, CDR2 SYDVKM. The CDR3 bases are TGTGCCAGCAGTTCTTATGACAGCGTCTCTGGAAACACCATATATTTT. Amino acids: CASSSYDSVSGNTIYF.

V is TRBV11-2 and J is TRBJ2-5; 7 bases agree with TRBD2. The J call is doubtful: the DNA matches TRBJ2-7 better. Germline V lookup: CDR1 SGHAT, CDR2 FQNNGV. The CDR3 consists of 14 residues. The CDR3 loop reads CASSLLSGTYEQYF. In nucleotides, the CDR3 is TGTGCCAGCAGCTTACTCAGCGGGACCTACGAGCAGTACTTC.

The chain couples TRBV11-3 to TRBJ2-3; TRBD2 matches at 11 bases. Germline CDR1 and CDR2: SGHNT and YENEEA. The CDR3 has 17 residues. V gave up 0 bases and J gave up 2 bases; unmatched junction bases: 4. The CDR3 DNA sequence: TGTGCCAGCAGCTTAGATCGACTAGCGGGGTTCACAGATACGCAGTATTTT. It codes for CASSLDRLAGFTDTQYF.

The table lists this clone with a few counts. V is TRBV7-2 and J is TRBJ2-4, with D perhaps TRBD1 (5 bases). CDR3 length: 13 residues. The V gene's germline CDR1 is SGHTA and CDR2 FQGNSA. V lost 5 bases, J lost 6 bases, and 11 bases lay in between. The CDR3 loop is CASSRQLGNIQYF. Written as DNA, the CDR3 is TGTGCCAGCAGCAGACAGTTGGGAAACATTCAGTACTTC.

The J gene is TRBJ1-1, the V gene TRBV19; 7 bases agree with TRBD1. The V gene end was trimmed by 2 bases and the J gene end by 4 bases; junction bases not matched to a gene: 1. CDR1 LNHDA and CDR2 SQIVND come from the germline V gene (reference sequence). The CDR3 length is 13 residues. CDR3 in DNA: TGTGCCAGTAGTATAACAGGGGTCACTGAAGCTTTCTTT. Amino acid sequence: CASSITGVTEAFF. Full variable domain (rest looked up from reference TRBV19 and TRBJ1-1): DGGITQSPKYLFRKEGQNVTLSCEQNLNHDAMYWYRQDPGQGLRLIYYSQIVNDFQKGDIAEGYSVSREKKESFPLTVTSAQKNPTAFYLCASSITGVTEAFFGQGTRLTVV.

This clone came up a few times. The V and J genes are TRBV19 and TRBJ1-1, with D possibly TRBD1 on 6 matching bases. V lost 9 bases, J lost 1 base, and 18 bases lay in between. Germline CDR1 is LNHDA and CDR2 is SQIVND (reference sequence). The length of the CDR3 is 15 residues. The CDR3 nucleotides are TGTGCCAGCCGGGGAGCAGGGACACCGAACACTGAAGCTTTCTTT. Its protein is CASRGAGTPNTEAFF.

The CDR3 is CASSQEYEGRGYGYTF. For the CDR3, the DNA is TGCGCCAGCAGCCAAGAATATGAAGGCCGAGGCTATGGCTACACCTTC. The chain links TRBV4-3 to TRBJ1-2; D ambiguous. This CDR3 spans 16 amino acids. The germline V and J ends were trimmed by 0 bases and 4 bases, with 15 bases remaining between them. Germline assignment: CDR1 LGHNA and CDR2 YSLEER.

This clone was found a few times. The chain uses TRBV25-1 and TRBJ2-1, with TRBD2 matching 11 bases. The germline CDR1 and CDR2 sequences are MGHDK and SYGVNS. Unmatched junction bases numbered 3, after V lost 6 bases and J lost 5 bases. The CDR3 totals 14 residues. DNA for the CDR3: TGTGCCAGCAGAACTAGCGGGAGAGACAATGAGCAGTTCTTC. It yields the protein CASRTSGRDNEQFF.

The CDR3 coding sequence is TGTGCCAGCAGCTTAGTAGGGAGGGCCCCCTTTGGGCAGTACTTC. It is translated as CASSLVGRAPFGQYF. V gene TRBV7-8 combines with J gene TRBJ2-7, with 7 bases lining up with TRBD2. This CDR3 has 15 amino acids. Looked up from germline, CDR1 is SGHVS and CDR2 is FQNEAQ. Trimming removed 1 base from V and 9 bases from J; junction bases left unmatched: 12. Full variable domain (rest looked up from reference TRBV7-8 and TRBJ2-7): GAGVSQSPRYKVAKRGQDVALRCDPISGHVSLFWYQQALGQGPEFLTYFQNEAQLDKSGLPSDRFFAERPEGSVSTLKIQRTQQEDSAVYLCASSLVGRAPFGQYFGPGTRLTVT.

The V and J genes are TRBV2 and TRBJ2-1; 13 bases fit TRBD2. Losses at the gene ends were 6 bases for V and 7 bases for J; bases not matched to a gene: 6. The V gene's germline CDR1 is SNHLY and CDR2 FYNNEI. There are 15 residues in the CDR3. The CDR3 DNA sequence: TGTGCCAGCAGACCGGGACTAGCGGGACCGAATGAGCAGTTCTTC. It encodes CASRPGLAGPNEQFF.

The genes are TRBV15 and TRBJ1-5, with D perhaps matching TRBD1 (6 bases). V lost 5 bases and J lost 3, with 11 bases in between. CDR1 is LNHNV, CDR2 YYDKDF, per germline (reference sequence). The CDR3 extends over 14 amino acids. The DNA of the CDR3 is TGTGCCACCAGCGTTGGGGGGGCCAATCAGCCCCAGCATTTT. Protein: CATSVGGANQPQHF. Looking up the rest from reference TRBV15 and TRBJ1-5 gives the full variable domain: DAMVIQNPRYQVTQFGKPVTLSCSQTLNHNVMYWYQQKSSQAPKLLFHYYDKDFNNEADTPDNFQSRRPNTSFCFLDIRSPGLGDTAMYLCATSVGGANQPQHFGDGTRLSIL.

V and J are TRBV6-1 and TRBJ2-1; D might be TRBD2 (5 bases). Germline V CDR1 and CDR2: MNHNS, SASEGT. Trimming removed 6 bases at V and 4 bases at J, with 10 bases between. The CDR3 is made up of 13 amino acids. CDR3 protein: CASRLAKYNEQFF. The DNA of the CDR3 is TGTGCCAGCAGGCTAGCCAAGTACAATGAGCAGTTCTTC.

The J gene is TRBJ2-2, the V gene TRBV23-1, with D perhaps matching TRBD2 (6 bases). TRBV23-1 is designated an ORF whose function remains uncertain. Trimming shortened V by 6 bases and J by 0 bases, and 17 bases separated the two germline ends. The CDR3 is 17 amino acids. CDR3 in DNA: TGCGCCAGCAGCCGCCCATCAGGGACTTCGAACACCGGGGAGCTGTTTTTT. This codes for CASSRPSGTSNTGELFF.

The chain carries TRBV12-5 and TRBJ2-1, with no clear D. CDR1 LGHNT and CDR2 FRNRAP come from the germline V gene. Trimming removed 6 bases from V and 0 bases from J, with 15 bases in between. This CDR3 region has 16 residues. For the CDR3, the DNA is TGTGCTAGTGGCACCCCGCGGCTGGGCTCCTACAATGAGCAGTTCTTC. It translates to CASGTPRLGSYNEQFF.

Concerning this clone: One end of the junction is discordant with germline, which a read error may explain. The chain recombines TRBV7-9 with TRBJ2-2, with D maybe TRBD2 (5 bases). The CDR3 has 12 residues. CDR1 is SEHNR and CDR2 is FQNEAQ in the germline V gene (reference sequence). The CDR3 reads CSSSAGTGELFF. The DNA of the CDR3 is TGTTCCAGCAGCGCGGGCACCGGGGAGCTGTTTTTT.

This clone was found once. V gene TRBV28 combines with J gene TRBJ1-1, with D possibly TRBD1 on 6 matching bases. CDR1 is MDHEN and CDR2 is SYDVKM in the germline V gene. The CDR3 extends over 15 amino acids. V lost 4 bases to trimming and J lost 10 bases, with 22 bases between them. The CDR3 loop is CASSSPWTDLRVAFF. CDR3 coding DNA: TGTGCCAGCAGTTCCCCCTGGACAGATCTGAGGGTAGCTTTCTTT.

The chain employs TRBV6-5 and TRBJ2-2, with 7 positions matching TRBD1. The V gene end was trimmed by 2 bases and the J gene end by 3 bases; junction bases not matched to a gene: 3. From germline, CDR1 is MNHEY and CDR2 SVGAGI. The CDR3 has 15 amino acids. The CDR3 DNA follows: TGTGCCAGCAGTTACAGGGGGCCGGACACCGGGGAGCTGTTTTTT. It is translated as CASSYRGPDTGELFF.

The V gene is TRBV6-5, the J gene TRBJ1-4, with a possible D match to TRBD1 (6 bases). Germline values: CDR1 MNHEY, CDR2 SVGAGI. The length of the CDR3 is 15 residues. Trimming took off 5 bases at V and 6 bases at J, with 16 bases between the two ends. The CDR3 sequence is CASSAGGGGDEKLFF. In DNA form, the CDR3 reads TGTGCCAGCAGTGCTGGGGGGGGCGGAGATGAAAAACTGTTTTTT.

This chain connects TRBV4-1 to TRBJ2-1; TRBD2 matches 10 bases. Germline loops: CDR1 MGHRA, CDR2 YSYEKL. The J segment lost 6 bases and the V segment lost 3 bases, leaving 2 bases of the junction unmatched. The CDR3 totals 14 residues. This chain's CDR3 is CASSHLAGVNEQFF. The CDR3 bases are TGCGCCAGCAGCCATCTAGCGGGAGTCAATGAGCAGTTCTTC.

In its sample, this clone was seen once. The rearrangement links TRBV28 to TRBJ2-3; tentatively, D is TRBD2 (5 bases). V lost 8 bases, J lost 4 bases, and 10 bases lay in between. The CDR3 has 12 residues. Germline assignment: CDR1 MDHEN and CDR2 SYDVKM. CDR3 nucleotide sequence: TGTGCCAGCGGACTGGGTGCAGATACGCAGTATTTT. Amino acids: CASGLGADTQYF.

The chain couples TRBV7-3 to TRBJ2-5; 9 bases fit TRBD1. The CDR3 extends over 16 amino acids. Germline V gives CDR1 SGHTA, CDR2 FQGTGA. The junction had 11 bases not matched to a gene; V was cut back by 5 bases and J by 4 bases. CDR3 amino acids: CASSPSGGQGRETQYF. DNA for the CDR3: TGTGCCAGCAGCCCGTCGGGGGGACAGGGTCGAGAGACCCAGTACTTC.

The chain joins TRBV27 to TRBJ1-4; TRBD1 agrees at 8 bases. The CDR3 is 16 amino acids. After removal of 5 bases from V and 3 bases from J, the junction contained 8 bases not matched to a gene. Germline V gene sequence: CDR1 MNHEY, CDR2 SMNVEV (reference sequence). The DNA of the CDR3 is TGTGCCAGCAGTAGGACAGGGAAGGGGTCTAATGAAAAACTGTTTTTT. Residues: CASSRTGKGSNEKLFF.

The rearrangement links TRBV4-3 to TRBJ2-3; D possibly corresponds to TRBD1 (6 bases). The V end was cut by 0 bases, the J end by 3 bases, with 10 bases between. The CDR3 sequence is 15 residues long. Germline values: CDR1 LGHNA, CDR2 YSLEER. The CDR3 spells CASSQEKGVTDTQYF. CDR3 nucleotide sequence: TGCGCCAGCAGCCAAGAAAAGGGGGTGACAGATACGCAGTATTTT.

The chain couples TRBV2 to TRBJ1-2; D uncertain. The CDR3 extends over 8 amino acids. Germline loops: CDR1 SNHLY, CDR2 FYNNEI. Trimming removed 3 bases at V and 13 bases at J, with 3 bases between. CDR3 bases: TGTGCCAGCAGTGATCGCACCTTC. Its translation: CASSDRTF.

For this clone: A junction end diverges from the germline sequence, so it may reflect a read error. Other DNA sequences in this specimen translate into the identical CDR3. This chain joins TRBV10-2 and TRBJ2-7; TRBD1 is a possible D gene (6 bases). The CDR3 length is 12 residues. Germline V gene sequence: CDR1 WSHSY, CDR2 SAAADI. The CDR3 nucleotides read TGCGCCAGCAGGGACAGTCTCTACGAGCAGTATTTC. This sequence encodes CASRDSLYEQYF.

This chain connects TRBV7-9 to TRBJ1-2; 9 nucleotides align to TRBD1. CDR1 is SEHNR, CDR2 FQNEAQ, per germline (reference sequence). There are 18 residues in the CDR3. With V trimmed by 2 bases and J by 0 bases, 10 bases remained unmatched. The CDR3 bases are TGTGCCAGCAGCTTACCTCTTACCCGGGACAGGGCTAACTATGGCTACACCTTC. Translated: CASSLPLTRDRANYGYTF.

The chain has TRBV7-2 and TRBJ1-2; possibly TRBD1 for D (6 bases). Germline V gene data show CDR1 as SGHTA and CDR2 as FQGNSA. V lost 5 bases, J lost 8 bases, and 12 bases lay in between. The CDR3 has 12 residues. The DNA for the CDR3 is TGTGCCAGCAGCGTGGGACATCAGGGCTACACCTTC. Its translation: CASSVGHQGYTF.

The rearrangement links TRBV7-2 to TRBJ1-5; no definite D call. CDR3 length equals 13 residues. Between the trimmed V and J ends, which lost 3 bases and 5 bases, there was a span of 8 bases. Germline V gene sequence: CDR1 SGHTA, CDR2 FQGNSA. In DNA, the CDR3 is TGTGCCAGCAGCTTGAAATCAGATCAGCCCCAGCATTTT. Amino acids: CASSLKSDQPQHF.